This TCR beta chain was documented in a study of metastatic and nonmetastatic thyroid tumors. Study background: Blood and tumor or nodule tissue repertoires from malignant and benign thyroid patients were compared.

Original handling: The study built a papillary thyroid cancer distant-metastasis classifier from CDR3 differences across clinicopathological groups. TCRdb reanalyzed the PCR reads via MiXCR. Clone size and V and J calls follow TCRdb, not the original study. This sample has almost 85,000 clones, with around 12% found just once. No patient received treatment before thyroid surgery. This clone was counted many times. Input material: tumor tissue. The source is a female donor with papillary thyroid cancer or a benign thyroid nodule (not recorded which). Some clones in this sample may be carry-over from other donors' samples.

CDR3 region: CASSVRGRDTGELFF. The CDR3 region has the DNA TGTGCCAGCAGCGTAAGAGGGAGGGATACCGGGGAGCTGTTTTTT. This chain uses TRBV9 with TRBJ2-2, with 7 bases that match TRBD2. V lost 1 base to trimming and J lost 5 bases; unmatched junction nucleotides: 5. In germline, CDR1 is SGDLS, CDR2 YYNGEE. The CDR3 length is 15 residues.